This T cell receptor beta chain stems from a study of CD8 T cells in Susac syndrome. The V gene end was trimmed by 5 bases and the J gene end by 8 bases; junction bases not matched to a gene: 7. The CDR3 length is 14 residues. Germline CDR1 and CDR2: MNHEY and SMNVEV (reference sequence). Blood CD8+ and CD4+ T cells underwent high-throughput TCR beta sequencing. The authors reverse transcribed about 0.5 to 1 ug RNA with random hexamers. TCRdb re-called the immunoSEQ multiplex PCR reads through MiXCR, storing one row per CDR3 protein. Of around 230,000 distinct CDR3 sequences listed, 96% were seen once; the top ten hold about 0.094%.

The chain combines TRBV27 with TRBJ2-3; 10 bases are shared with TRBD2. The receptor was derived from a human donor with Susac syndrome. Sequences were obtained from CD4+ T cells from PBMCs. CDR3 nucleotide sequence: TGTGCCAGCAGTCGGCTAGCGGGAGAGGGTACGCAGTATTTT. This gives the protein CASSRLAGEGTQYF.